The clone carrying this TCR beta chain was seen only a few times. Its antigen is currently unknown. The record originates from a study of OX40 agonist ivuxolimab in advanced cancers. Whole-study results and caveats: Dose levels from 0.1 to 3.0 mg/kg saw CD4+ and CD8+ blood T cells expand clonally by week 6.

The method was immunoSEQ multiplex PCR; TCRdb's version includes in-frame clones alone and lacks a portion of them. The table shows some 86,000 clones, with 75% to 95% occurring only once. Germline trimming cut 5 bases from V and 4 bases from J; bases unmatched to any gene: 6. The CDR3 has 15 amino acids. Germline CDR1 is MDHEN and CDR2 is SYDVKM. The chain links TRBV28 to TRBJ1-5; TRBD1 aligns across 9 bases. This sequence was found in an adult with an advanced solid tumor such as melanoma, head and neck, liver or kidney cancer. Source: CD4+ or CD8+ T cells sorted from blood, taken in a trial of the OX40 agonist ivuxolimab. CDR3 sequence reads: CASSRDRVRNQPQHF. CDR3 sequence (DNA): TGTGCCAGCAGTAGGGACAGGGTAAGAAATCAGCCCCAGCATTTT.